This TCR beta chain was observed in a study of T cells after posttransplantation cyclophosphamide. CDR3 size: 15 residues. Germline values: CDR1 MNHNS, CDR2 SASEGT. The germline V and J ends were trimmed by 6 bases and 8 bases, with 19 bases remaining between them. At least ten counts were recorded for this clone. Libraries were prepared by immunoSEQ multiplex PCR; TCRdb keeps only in-frame clonotypes and omits some of them. Recorded here are around 26,000 clones, none singletons. This TCR was recovered from a woman aged 50 to 60 in good health, CMV-negative, and a related stem cell transplant donor. This chain joins TRBV6-1 and TRBJ1-4; perhaps TRBD1 as D (6 bases). Sequencing was done on a sample of PBMCs. CDR3 sequence (DNA): TGTGCCAGCAGCTCAGGACAGAAATATCCGGAAAAACTGTTTTTT. Its protein is CASSSGQKYPEKLFF.